The clone carrying this T cell receptor beta chain was seen just once. Germline CDR1 and CDR2: MNHNY and SVGAGI (reference sequence). The CDR3 is 14 amino acids. Trimming shortened V by 6 bases and J by 2 bases, and 13 bases separated the two germline ends. Only in-frame clones appear in the TCRdb table, and some are missing; sequencing was by immunoSEQ multiplex PCR. The sample includes approximately 500,000 clones, around 87% of them seen just once. This entry comes from a study of blood T cell repertoires in COVID-19. Turning to the study itself: Samples taken during acute and convalescent COVID-19 were collected in the United States, Italy and Spain.

The age range of participants was 18 to 89 years, with residence in about two dozen US areas. Categorization into cohorts depended on clinical history that participants reported. Sequences were obtained from PBMCs or T cells enriched from blood (not recorded which). The chain combines TRBV6-6 with TRBJ1-1, with no clear D. This receptor was obtained from a woman aged 40-49 years who had recovered from COVID-19. The CDR3 sequence is CASSQSTANTEAFF. Here the CDR3 DNA reads TGTGCCAGCAGCCAAAGTACAGCTAACACTGAAGCTTTCTTT.